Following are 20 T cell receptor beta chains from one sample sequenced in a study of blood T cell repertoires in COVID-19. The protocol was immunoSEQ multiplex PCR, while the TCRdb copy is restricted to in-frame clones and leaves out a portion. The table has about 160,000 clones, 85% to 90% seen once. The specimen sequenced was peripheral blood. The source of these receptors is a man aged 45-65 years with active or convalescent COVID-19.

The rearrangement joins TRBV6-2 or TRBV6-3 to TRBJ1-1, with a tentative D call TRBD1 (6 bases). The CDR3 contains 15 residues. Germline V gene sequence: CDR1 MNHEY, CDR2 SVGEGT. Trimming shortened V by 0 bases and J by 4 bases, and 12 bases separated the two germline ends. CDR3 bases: TGTGCCAGCAGTTACTCGATGGGAGGGGGCACTGAAGCTTTCTTT. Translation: CASSYSMGGGTEAFF.

The CDR3 coding sequence is TGTGCCAGCAGTGACCGGGACAGGGAGCGCGAGCAGTACTTC. It encodes CASSDRDREREQYF. The chain links TRBV6-1 to TRBJ2-7; TRBD1 aligns across 9 bases. Losses at the gene ends were 3 bases for V and 6 bases for J; bases not matched to a gene: 6. This CDR3 region has 14 residues. The germline CDR1 and CDR2 sequences are MNHNS and SASEGT.

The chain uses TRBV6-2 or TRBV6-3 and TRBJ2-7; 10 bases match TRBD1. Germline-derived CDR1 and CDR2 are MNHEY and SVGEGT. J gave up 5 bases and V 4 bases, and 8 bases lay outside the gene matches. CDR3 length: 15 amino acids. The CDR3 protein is CASSFSGTGVNEQYF. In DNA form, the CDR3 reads TGTGCCAGCAGTTTTTCCGGGACAGGGGTCAACGAGCAGTACTTC.

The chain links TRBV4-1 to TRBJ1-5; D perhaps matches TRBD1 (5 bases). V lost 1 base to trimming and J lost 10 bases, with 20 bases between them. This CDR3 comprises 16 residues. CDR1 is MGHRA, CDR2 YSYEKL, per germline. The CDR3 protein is CASSQVGGGPRVPQHF. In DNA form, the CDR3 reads TGCGCCAGCAGCCAAGTCGGGGGGGGTCCTCGGGTCCCCCAGCATTTT.

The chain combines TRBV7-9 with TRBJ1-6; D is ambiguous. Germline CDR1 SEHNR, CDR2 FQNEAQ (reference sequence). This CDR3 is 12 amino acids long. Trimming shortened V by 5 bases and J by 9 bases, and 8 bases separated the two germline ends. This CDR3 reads CASSVIGSPLHF. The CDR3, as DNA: TGTGCCAGCAGCGTTATCGGTTCACCCCTCCACTTT.

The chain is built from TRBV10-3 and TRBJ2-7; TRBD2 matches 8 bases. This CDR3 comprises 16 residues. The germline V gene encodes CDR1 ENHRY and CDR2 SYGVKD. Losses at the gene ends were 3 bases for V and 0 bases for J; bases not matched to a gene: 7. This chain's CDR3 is CAISDRGGRSSYEQYF. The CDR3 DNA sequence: TGTGCCATCAGTGACCGGGGGGGCCGGAGCTCCTACGAGCAGTACTTC.

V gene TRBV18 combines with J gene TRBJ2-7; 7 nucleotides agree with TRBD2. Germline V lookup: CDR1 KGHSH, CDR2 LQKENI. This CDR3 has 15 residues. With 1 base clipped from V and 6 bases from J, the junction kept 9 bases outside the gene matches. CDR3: CASSPLGGTDGEQYF. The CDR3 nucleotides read TGTGCCAGCTCACCACTGGGGGGGACTGATGGCGAGCAGTACTTC.

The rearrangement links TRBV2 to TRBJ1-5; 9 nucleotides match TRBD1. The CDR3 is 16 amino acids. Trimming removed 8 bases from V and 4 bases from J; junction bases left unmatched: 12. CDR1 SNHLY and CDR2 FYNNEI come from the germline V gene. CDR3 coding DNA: TGTGCCAGCGGATGGGACAGGGATATTGGTAATCAGCCCCAGCATTTT. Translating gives CASGWDRDIGNQPQHF.

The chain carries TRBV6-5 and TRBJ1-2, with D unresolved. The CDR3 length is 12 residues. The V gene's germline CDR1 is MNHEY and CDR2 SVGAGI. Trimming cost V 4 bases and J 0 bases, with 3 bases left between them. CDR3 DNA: TGTGCCAGCAGTTCAACTAACTATGGCTACACCTTC. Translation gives CASSSTNYGYTF.

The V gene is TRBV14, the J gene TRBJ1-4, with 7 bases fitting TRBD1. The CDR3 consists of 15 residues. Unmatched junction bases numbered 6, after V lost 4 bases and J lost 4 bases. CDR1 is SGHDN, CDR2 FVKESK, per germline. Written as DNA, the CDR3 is TGTGCCAGCAGCCTGGGGACAGCGGGTAATGAAAAACTGTTTTTT. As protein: CASSLGTAGNEKLFF.

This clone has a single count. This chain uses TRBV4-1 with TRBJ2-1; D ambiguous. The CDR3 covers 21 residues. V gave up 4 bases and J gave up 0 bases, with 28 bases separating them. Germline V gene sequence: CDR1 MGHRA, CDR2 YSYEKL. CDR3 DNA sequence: TGCGCCAGCAGCCTCTTCCCGACTGGTCGCCGAGTTGTGAGCTCCTACAATGAGCAGTTCTTC. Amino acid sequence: CASSLFPTGRRVVSSYNEQFF.

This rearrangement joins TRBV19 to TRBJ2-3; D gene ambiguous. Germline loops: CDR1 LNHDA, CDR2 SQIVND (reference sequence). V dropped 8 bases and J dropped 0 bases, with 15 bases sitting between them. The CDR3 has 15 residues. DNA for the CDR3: TGTGCCAGTCGAGAGTCGGGTGAGAGCACAGATACGCAGTATTTT. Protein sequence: CASRESGESTDTQYF.

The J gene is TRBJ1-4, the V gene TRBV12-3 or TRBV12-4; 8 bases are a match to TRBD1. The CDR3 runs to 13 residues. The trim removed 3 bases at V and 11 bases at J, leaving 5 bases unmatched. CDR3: CASSFNRQGKLFF. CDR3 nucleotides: TGTGCCAGCAGTTTCAATCGACAGGGGAAACTGTTTTTT.

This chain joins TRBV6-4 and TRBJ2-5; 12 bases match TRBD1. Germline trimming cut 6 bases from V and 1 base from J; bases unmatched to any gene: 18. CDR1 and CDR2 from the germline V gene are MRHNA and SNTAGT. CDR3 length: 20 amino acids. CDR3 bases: TGTGCCAGCAGCCACGTGTCGGGGACAGGGGGCGCGTTTGGCCAAGAGACCCAGTACTTC. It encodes CASSHVSGTGGAFGQETQYF.

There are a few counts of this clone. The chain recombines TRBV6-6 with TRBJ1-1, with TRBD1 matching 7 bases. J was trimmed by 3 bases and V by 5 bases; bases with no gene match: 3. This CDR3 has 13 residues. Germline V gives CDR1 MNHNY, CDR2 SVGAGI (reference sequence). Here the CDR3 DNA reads TGTGCCAGCAGTCGACAGGGCGACACTGAAGCTTTCTTT. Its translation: CASSRQGDTEAFF.

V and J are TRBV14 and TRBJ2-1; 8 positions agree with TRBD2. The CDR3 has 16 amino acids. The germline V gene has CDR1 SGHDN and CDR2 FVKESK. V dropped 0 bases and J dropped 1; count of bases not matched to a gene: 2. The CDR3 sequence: CASSQDGRGSYNEQFF. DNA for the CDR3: TGTGCCAGCAGCCAAGACGGGAGGGGTTCCTACAATGAGCAGTTCTTC.

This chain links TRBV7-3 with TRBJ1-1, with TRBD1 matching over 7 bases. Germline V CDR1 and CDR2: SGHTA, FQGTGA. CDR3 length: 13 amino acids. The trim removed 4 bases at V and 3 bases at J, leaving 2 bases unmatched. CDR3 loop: CASSSDRYTEAFF. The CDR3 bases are TGTGCCAGCAGCTCGGACAGGTACACTGAAGCTTTCTTT.

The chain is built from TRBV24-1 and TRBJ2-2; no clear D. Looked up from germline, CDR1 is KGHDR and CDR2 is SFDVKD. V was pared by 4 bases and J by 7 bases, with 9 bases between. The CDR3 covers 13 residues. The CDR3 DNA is TGTGCCACCAGTGACCCTCAGAACGGGGAGCTGTTTTTT. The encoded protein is CATSDPQNGELFF.

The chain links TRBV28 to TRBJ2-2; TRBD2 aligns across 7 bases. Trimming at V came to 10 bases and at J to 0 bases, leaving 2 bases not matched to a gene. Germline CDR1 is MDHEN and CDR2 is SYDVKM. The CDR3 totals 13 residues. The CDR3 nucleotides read TGTGCCAACCGGGGGGCGAACACCGGGGAGCTGTTTTTT. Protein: CANRGANTGELFF. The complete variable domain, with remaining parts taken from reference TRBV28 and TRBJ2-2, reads DVKVTQSSRYLVKRTGEKVFLECVQDMDHENMFWYRQDPGLGLRLIYFSYDVKMKEKGDIPEGYSVSREKKERFSLILESASTNQTSMYLCANRGANTGELFFGEGSRLTVL.

DNA for the CDR3: TGTGCCAGCAGCTATGGACAGGGGTACCAAGAGACCCAGTACTTC. Translated: CASSYGQGYQETQYF. The gene calls are TRBV7-9 and TRBJ2-5, with 9 bases aligning to TRBD1. The CDR3 totals 15 residues. The germline V gene encodes CDR1 SEHNR and CDR2 FQNEAQ (reference sequence). Losses at the gene ends were 4 bases for V and 0 bases for J; bases not matched to a gene: 3.